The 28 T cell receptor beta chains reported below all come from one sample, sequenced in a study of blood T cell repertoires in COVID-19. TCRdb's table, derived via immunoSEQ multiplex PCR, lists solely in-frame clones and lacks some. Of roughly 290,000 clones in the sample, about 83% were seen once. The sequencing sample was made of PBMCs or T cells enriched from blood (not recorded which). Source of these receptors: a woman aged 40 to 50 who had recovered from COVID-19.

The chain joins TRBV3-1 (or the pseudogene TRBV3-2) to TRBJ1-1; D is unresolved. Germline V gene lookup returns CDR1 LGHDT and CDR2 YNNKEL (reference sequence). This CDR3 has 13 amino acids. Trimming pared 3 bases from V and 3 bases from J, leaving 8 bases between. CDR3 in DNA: TGTGCCAGCAGCCAGGTGGTAGACACTGAAGCTTTCTTT. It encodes CASSQVVDTEAFF.

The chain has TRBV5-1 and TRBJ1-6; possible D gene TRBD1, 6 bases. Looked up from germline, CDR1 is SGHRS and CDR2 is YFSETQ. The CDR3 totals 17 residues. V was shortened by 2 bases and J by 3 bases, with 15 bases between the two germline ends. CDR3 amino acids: CASSLGGGLNYNSPLHF. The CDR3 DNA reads TGCGCCAGCAGCTTAGGGGGTGGACTGAACTATAATTCACCCCTCCACTTT.

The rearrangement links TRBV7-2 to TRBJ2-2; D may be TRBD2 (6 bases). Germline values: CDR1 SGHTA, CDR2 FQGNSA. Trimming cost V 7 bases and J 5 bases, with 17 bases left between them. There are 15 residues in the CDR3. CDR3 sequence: CASTDDRGWTGELFF. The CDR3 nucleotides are TGTGCCAGCACCGATGACCGGGGGTGGACCGGGGAGCTGTTTTTT.

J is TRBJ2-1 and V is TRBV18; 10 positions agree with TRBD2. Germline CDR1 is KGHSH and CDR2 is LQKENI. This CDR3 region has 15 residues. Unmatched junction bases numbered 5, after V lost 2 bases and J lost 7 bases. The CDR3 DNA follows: TGTGCCAGCTCACCAAGGAGCGGGAGGGAGAATGAGCAGTTCTTC. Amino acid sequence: CASSPRSGRENEQFF.

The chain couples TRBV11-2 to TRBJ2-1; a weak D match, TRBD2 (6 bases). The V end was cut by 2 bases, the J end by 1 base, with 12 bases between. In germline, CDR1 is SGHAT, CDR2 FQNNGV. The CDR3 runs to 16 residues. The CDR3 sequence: CASSLLLGGSYNEQFF. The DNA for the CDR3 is TGTGCCAGCAGCTTATTACTTGGGGGGTCCTACAATGAGCAGTTCTTC. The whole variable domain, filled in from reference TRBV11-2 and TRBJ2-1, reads EAGVAQSPRYKIIEKRQSVAFWCNPISGHATLYWYQQILGQGPKLLIQFQNNGVVDDSQLPKDRFSAERLKGVDSTLKIQPAKLEDSAVYLCASSLLLGGSYNEQFFGPGTRLTVL.

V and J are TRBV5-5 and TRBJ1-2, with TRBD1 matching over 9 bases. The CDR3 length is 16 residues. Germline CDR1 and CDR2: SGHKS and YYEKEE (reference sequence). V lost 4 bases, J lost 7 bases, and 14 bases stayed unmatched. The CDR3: CASSSRQGQGPPGYTF. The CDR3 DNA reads TGTGCCAGCAGCAGCCGCCAGGGACAGGGTCCTCCTGGCTACACCTTC. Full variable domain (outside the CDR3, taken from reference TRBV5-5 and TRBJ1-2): DAGVTQSPTHLIKTRGQQVTLRCSPISGHKSVSWYQQVLGQGPQFIFQYYEKEERGRGNFPDRFSARQFPNYSSELNVNALLLGDSALYLCASSSRQGQGPPGYTFGSGTRLTVV.

DNA for the CDR3: TGTGCCAGCAGCTTAGGAGTAGCGGGAGGGTCGGGAGATACGCAGTATTTT. It is translated as CASSLGVAGGSGDTQYF. The chain recombines TRBV11-2 with TRBJ2-3; 11 bases line up with TRBD2. The V gene's germline CDR1 is SGHAT and CDR2 FQNNGV. After removal of 1 base from V and 5 bases from J, the junction contained 8 bases not matched to a gene. The CDR3 is made up of 17 amino acids.

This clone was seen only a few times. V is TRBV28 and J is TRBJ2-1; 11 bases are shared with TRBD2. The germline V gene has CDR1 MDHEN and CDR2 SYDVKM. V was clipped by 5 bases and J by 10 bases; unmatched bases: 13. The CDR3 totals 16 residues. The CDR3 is CASSGLLAGGLGEQFF. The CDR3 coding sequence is TGTGCCAGCAGTGGCCTGCTAGCGGGAGGCTTGGGGGAGCAGTTCTTC.

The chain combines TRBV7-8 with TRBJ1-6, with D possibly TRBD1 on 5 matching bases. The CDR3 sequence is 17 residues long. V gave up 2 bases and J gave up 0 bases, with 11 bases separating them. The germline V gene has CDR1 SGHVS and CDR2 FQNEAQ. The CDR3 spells CASSLTTVSSYNSPLHF. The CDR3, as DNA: TGTGCCAGCAGCTTAACGACAGTGAGCTCCTATAATTCACCCCTCCACTTT.

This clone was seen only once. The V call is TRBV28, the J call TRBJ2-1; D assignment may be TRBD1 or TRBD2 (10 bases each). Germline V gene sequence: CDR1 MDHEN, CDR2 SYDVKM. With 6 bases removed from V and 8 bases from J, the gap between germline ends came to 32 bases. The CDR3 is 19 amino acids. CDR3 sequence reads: CASRQDRGRASGSLDEQFF. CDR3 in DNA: TGTGCCAGCAGACAAGACAGGGGGCGGGCTAGCGGGAGTCTCGATGAGCAGTTCTTC.

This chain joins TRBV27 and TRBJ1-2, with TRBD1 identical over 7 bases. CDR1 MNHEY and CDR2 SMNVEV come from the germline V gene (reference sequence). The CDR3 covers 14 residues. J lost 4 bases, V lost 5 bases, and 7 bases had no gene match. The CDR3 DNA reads TGTGCCAGCAGTGGGGGACAGCGGAGCTATGGCTACACCTTC. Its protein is CASSGGQRSYGYTF.

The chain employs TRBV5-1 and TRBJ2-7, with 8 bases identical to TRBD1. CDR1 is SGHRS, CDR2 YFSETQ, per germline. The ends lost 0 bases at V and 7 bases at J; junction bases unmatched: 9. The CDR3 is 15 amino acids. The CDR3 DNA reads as TGCGCCAGCAGCTTGGTTCTGCAGGGGGCGAGGGAGCAGTACTTC. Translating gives CASSLVLQGAREQYF.

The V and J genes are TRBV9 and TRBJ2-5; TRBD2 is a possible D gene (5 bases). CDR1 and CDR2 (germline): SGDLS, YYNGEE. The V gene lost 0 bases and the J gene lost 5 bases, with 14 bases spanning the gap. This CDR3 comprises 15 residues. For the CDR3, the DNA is TGTGCCAGCAGCGTAGGGTCTAGCTCTGGGGAGACCCAGTACTTC. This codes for CASSVGSSSGETQYF.

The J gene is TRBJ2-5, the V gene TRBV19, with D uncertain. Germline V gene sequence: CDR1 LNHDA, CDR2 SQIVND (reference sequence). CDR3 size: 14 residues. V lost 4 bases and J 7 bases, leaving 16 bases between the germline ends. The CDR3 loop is CASSKRGSAGTQYF. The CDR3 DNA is TGTGCCAGTAGTAAACGTGGGTCCGCAGGGACCCAGTACTTC.

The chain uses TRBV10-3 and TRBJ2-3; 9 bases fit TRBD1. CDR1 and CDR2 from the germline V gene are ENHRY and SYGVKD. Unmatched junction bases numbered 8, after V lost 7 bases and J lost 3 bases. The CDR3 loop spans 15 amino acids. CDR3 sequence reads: CAIKATGGATDTQYF. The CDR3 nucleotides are TGTGCCATCAAGGCCACAGGGGGCGCGACAGATACGCAGTATTTT.

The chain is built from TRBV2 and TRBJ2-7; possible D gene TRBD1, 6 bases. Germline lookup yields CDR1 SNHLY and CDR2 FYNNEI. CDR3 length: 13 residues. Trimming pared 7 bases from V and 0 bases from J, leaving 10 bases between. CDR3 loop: CASNLQGSYEQYF. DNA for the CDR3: TGTGCCAGCAACCTACAGGGCTCCTACGAGCAGTACTTC.

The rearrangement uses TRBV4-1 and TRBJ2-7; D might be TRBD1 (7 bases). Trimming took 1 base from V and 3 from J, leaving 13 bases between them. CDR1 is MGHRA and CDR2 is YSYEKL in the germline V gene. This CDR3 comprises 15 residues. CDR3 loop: CASSQGRGRDYEQYF. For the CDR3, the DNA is TGCGCCAGCAGCCAAGGGAGGGGGCGGGACTACGAGCAGTACTTC.

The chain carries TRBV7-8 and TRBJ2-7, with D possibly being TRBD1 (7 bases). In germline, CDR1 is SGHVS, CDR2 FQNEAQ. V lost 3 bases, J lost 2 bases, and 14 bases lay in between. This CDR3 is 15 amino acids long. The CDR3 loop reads CASSFAQGGAYEQYF. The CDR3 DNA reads TGTGCCAGCAGCTTCGCCCAGGGGGGTGCCTACGAGCAGTACTTC. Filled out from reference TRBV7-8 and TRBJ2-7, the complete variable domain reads GAGVSQSPRYKVAKRGQDVALRCDPISGHVSLFWYQQALGQGPEFLTYFQNEAQLDKSGLPSDRFFAERPEGSVSTLKIQRTQQEDSAVYLCASSFAQGGAYEQYFGPGTRLTVT.

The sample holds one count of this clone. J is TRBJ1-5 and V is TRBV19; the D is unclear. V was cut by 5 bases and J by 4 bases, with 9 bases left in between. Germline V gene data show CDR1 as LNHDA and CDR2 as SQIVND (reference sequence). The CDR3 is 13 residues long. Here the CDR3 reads CASSAWSNQPQHF. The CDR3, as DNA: TGTGCCAGTAGTGCCTGGAGTAATCAGCCCCAGCATTTT.

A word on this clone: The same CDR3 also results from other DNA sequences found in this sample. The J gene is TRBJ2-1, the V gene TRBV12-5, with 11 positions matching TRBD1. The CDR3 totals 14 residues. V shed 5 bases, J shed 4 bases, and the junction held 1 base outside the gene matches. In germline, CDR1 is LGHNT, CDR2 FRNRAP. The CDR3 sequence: CASGGTGGYNEQFF. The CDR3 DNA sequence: TGTGCTAGTGGTGGGACAGGGGGGTACAATGAGCAGTTCTTC.

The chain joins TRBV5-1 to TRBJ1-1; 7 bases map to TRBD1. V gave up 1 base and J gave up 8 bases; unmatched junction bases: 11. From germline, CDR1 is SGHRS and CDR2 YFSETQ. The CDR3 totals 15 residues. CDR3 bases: TGCGCCAGCAGCTTGTCCTCTACAGGGGCCCGAGAAGCTTTCTTT. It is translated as CASSLSSTGAREAFF.

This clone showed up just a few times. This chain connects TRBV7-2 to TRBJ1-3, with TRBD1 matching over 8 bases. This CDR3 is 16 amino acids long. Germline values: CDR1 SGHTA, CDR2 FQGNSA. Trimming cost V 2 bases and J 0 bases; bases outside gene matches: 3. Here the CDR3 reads CASSLMDRVSGNTIYF. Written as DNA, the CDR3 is TGTGCCAGCAGCTTAATGGACAGGGTCTCTGGAAACACCATATATTTT.

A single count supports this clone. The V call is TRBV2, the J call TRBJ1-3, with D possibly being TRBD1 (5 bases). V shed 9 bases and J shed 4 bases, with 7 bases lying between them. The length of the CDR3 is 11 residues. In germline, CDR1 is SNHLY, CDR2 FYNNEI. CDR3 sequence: CASRQGNTIYF. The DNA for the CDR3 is TGTGCCAGTCGACAGGGAAACACCATATATTTT.

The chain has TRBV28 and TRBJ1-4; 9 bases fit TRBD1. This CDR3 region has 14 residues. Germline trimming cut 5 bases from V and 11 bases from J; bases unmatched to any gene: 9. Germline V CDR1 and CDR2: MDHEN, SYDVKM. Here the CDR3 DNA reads TGTGCCAGCAGTATTTCCGGGACAGGGATGAAACTGTTTTTT. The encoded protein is CASSISGTGMKLFF.

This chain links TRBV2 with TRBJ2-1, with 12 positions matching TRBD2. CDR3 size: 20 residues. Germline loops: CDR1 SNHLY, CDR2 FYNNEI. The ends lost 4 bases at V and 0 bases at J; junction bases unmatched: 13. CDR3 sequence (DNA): TGTGCCAGCAGTGGCCGTCCGGGACTAGCGGGTGGAAGCTCCTACAATGAGCAGTTCTTC. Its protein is CASSGRPGLAGGSSYNEQFF.

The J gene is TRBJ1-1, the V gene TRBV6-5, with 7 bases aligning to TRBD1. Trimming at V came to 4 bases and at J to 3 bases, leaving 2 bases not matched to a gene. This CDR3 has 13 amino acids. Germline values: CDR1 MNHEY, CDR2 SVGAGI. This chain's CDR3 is CASSSTGYTEAFF. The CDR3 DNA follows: TGTGCCAGCAGTTCGACAGGGTACACTGAAGCTTTCTTT.

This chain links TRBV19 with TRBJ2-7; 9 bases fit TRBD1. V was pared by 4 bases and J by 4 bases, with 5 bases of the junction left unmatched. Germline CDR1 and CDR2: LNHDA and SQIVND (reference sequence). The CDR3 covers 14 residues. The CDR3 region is CASSTGQGEYEQYF. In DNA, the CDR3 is TGTGCCAGTAGTACGGGACAGGGCGAATACGAGCAGTACTTC.

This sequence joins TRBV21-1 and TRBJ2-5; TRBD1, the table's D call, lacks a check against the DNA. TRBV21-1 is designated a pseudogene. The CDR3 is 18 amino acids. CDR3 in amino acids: CASSKLDEGQEYQETQYF. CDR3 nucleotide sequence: TGTGCCAGCAGCAAATTAGATGAGGGACAGGAGTACCAAGAGACCCAGTACTTC.